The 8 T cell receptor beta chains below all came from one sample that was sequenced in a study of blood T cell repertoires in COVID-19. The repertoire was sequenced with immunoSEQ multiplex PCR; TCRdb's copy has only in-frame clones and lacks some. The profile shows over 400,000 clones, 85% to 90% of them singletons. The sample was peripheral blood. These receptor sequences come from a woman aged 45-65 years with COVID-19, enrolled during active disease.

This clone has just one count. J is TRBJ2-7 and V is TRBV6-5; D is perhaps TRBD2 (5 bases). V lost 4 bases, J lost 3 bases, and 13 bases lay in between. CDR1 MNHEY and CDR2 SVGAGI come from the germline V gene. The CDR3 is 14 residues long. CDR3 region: CASSSGLHDYEQYF. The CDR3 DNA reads TGTGCCAGCAGTTCTGGACTGCATGACTACGAGCAGTACTTC.

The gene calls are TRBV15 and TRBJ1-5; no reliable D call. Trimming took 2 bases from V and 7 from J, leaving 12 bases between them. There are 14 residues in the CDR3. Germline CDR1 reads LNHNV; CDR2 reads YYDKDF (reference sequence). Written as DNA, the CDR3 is TGTGCCACCAGCAGATCAGAGAGGGTGCAGCCCCAGCATTTT. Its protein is CATSRSERVQPQHF.

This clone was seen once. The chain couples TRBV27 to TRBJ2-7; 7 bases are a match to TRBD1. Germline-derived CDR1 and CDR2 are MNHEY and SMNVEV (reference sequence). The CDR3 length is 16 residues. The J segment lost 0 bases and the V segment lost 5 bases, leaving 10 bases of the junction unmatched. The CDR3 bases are TGTGCCAGCAGTGAAAGGGGGCCCCAAAGCTCCTACGAGCAGTACTTC. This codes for CASSERGPQSSYEQYF.

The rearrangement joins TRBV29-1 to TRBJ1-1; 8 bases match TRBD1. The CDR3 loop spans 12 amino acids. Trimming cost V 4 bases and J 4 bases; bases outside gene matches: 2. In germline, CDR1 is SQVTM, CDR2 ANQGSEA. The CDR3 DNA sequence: TGCAGCGTTGGGCAGGGGGCCACTGAAGCTTTCTTT. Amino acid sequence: CSVGQGATEAFF.

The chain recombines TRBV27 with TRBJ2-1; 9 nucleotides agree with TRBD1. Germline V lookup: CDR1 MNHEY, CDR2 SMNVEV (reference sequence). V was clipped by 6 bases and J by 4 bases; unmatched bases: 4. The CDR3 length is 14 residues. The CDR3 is CASRGTGNYNEQFF. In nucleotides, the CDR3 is TGTGCCAGCAGAGGGACAGGGAATTACAATGAGCAGTTCTTC.

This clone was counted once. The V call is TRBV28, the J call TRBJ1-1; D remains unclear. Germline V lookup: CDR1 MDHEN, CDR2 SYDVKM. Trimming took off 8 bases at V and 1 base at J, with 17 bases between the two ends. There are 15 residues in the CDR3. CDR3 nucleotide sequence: TGTGCCAGCGTACAGCCCGAAGCGGGGAACACTGAAGCTTTCTTT. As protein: CASVQPEAGNTEAFF.

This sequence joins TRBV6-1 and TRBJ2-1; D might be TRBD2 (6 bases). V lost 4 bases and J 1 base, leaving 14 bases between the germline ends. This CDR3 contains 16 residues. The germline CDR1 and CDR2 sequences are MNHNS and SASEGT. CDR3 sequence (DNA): TGTGCCAGCAGTGTGGAGGGGAGTGGGTCCTACAATGAGCAGTTCTTC. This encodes CASSVEGSGSYNEQFF.

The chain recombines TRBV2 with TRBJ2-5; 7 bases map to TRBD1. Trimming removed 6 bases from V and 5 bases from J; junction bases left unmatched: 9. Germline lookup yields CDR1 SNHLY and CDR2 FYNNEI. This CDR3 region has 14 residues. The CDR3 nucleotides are TGTGCCAGCAGGCCAGACCCGACAGGGGAGACCCAGTACTTC. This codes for CASRPDPTGETQYF.